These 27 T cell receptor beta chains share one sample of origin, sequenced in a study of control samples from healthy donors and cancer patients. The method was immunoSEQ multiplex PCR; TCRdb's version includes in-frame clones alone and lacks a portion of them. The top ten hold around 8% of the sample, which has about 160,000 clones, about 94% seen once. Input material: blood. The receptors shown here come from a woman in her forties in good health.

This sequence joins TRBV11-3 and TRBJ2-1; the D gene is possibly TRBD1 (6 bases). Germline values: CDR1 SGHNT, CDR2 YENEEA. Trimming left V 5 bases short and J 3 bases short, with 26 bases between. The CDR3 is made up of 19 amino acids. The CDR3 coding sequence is TGTGCCAGCAGCAAAATAACTACAGGGACGGGGCGGCTCTACAATGAGCAGTTCTTC. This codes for CASSKITTGTGRLYNEQFF.

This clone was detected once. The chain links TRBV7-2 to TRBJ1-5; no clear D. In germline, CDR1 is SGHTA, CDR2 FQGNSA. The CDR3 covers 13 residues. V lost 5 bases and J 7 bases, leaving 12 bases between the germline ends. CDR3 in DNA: TGTGCCAGCAGCCTTCCTCGGGGACAGCCCCAGCATTTT. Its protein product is CASSLPRGQPQHF. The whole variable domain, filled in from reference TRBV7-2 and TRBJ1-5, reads GAGVSQSPSNKVTEKGKDVELRCDPISGHTALYWYRQSLGQGLEFLIYFQGNSAPDKSGLPSDRFSAERTGGSVSTLTIQRTQQEDSAVYLCASSLPRGQPQHFGDGTRLSIL.

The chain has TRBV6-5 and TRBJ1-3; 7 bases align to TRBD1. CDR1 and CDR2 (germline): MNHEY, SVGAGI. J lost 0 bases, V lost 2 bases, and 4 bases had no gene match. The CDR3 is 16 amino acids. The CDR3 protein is CASSYTGASSGNTIYF. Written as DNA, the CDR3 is TGTGCCAGCAGTTACACAGGGGCAAGCTCTGGAAACACCATATATTTT.

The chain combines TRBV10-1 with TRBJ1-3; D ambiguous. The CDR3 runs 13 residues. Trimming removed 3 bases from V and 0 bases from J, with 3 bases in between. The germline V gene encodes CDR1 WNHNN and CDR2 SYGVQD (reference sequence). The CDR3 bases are TGCGCCAGCAGTGATCACTCTGGAAACACCATATATTTT. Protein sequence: CASSDHSGNTIYF.

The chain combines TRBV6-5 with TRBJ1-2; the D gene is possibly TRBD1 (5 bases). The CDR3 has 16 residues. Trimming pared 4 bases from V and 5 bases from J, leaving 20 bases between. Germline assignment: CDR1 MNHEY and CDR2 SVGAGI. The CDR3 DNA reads TGTGCCAGCAGTTCTACCGGGGGACGGAGGGAGTATGGCTACACCTTC. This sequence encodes CASSSTGGRREYGYTF.

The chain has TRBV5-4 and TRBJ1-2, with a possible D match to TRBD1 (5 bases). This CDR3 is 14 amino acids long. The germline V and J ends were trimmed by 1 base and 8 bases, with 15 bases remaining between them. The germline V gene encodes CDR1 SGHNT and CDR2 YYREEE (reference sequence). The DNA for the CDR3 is TGTGCCAGCAGCTTGCTCAGGGAGGAGTCGGGCTACACCTTC. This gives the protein CASSLLREESGYTF.

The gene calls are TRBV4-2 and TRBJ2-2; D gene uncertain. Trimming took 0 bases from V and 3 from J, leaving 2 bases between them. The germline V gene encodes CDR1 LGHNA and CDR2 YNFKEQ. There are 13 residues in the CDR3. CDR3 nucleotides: TGTGCCAGCAGCCAAGAGTACACCGGGGAGCTGTTTTTT. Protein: CASSQEYTGELFF.

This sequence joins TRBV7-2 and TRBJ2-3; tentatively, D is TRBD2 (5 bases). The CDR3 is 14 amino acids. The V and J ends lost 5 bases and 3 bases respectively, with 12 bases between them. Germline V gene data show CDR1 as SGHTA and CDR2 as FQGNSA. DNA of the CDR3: TGTGCCAGCAGCCCGGGAACACGGACAGATACGCAGTATTTT. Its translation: CASSPGTRTDTQYF.

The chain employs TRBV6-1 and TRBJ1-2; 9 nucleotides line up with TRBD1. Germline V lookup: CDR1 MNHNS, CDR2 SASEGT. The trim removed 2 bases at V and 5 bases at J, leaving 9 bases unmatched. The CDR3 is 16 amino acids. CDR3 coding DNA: TGTGCCAGCAGTGAAATGGGTCCGGGACAGGGATATGGCTACACCTTC. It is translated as CASSEMGPGQGYGYTF.

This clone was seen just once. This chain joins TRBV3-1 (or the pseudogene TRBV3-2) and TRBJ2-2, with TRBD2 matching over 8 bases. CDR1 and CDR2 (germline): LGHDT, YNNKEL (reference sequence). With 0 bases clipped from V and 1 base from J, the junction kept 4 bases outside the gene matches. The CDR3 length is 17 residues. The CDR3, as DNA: TGTGCCAGCAGCCAAGATCCTCGGGAGGGGAACACCGGGGAGCTGTTTTTT. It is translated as CASSQDPREGNTGELFF.

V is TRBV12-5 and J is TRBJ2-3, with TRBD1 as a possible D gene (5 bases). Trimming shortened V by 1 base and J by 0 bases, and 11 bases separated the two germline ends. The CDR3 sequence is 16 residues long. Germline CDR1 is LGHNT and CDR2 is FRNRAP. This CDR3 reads CASGLGHQGSTDTQYF. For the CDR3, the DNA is TGTGCTAGTGGTTTGGGCCACCAGGGTAGCACAGATACGCAGTATTTT.

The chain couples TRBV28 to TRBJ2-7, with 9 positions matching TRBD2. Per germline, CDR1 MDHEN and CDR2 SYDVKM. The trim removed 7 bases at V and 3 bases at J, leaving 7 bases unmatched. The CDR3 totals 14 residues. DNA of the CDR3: TGTGCCAGCATCGCGGGAGGGCCCGTCTACGAGCAGTACTTC. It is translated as CASIAGGPVYEQYF.

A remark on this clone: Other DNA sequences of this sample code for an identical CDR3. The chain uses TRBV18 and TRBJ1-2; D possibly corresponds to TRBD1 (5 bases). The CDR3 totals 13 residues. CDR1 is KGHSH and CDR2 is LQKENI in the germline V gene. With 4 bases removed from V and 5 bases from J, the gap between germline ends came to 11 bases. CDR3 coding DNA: TGTGCCAGCTCACTAGACAGAGCTTATGGCTACACCTTC. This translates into CASSLDRAYGYTF.

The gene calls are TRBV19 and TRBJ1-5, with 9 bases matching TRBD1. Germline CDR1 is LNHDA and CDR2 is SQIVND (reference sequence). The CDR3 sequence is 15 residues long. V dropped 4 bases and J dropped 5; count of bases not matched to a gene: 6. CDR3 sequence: CASSRDREDYQPQHF. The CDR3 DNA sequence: TGTGCCAGTAGTAGGGACAGGGAGGACTATCAGCCCCAGCATTTT.

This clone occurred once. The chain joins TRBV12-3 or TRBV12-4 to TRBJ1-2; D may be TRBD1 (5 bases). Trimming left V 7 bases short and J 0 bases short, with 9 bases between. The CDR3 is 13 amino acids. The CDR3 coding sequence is TGTGCCAGCATCGACAGTACTAACTATGGCTACACCTTC. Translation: CASIDSTNYGYTF.

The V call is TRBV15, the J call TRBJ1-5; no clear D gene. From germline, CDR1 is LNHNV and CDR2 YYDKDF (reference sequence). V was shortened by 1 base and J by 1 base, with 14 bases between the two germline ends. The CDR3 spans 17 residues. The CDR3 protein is CATSRGRGAGSNQPQHF. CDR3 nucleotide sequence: TGTGCCACCAGCAGAGGGCGGGGAGCTGGGAGCAATCAGCCCCAGCATTTT. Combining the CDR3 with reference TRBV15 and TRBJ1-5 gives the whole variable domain DAMVIQNPRYQVTQFGKPVTLSCSQTLNHNVMYWYQQKSSQAPKLLFHYYDKDFNNEADTPDNFQSRRPNTSFCFLDIRSPGLGDTAMYLCATSRGRGAGSNQPQHFGDGTRLSIL.

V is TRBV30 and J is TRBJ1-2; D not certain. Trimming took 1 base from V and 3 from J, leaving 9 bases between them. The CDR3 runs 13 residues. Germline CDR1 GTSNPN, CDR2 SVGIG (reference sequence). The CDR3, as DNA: TGTGCCTGGAGTGCCGGGTTGGACTATGGCTACACCTTC. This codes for CAWSAGLDYGYTF.

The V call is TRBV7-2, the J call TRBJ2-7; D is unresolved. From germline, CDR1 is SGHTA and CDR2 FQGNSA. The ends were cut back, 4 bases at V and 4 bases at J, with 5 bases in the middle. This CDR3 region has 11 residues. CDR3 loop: CASSSPYEQYF. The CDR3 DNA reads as TGTGCCAGCAGCTCGCCTTACGAGCAGTACTTC.

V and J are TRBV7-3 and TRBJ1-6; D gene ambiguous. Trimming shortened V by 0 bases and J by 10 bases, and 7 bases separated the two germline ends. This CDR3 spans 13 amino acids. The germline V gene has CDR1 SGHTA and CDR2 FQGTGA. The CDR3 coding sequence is TGTGCCAGCAGCTTAACCGGAGCCTCACCCCTCCACTTT. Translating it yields CASSLTGASPLHF.

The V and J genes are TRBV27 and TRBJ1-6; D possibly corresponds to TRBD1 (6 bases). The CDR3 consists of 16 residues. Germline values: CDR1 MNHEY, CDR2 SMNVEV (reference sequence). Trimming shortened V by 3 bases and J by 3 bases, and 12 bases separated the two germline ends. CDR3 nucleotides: TGTGCCAGCAGTTTTAGCAGGGGTCTCTATAATTCACCCCTCCACTTT. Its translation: CASSFSRGLYNSPLHF.

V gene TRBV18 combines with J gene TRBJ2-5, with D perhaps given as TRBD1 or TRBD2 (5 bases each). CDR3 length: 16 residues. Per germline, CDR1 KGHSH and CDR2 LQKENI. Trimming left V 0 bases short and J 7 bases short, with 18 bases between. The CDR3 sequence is CASSPPTTGRGRTQYF. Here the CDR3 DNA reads TGTGCCAGCTCACCACCTACGACGGGACGTGGGAGGACCCAGTACTTC.

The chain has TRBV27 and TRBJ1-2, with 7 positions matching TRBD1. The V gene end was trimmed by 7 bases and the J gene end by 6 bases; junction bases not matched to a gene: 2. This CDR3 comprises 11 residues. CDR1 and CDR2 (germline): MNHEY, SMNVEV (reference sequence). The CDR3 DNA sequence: TGTGCCAGCATCGGACAGGATGGCTACACCTTC. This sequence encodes CASIGQDGYTF.

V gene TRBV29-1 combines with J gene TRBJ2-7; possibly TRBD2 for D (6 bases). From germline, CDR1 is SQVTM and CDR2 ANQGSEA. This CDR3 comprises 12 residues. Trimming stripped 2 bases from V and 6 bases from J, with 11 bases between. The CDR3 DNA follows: TGCAGCGTTGAACAGGGAGCGGGCGAGCAGTACTTC. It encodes CSVEQGAGEQYF.

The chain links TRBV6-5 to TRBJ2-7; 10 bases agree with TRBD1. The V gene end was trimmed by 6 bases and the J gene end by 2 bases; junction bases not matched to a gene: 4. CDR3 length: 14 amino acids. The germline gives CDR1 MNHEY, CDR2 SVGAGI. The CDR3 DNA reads TGTGCCAGCAGCAGGGGACAGGGGACCTACGAGCAGTACTTC. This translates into CASSRGQGTYEQYF.

The CDR3 sequence: CASNLRRGANYGYTF. As DNA, the CDR3 is TGTGCCAGCAACCTCAGGCGGGGGGCGAACTATGGCTACACCTTC. The rearrangement joins TRBV6-6 to TRBJ1-2, with D perhaps matching TRBD1 (6 bases). Per germline, CDR1 MNHNY and CDR2 SVGAGI (reference sequence). The CDR3 consists of 15 residues. V lost 7 bases to trimming and J lost 2 bases, with 17 bases between them.

DNA of the CDR3: TGTGCCAGCAGCCAGACTAGCGGGGTAACCTACGAGCAGTACTTC. Protein product: CASSQTSGVTYEQYF. J is TRBJ2-7 and V is TRBV6-2 or TRBV6-3, with TRBD2 identical over 11 bases. Trimming took 6 bases from V and 2 from J; bases not matched to a gene: 6. Germline V lookup: CDR1 MNHEY, CDR2 SVGEGT. The CDR3 totals 15 residues.

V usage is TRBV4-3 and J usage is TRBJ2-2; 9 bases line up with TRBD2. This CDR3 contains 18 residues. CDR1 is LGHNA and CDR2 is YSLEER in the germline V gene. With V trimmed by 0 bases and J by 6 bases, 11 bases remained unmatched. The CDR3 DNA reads TGCGCCAGCAGCCAAGATTTCGCGGGGGGGCTGTGGTCCGGGGAGCTGTTTTTT. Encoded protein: CASSQDFAGGLWSGELFF.